A selection of T cell receptor beta chains follows, all from one sample in a study of cytomegalovirus exposure and HLA in healthy donors. Clones were sequenced by immunoSEQ multiplex PCR, and TCRdb holds only the in-frame ones, with some missing. There are about 190,000 clones in the sample; around 84% occur only once, and around 1.7% lies in the top ten. The sequencing sample was made of PBMCs. These receptors were taken from a woman under 30 in good health and CMV-seronegative. Both conserved end residues are part of each CDR3. Fields, in order: V gene, clone size, J gene, D gene, CDR3 length, CDR3 DNA, CDR3 protein. The D gene is left open where the match is weak. A row's size may be missing; if present it is once, few, many or a size class.

TRBV5-4	NA	TRBJ2-3	TRBD1	17	TGTGCCAGCAGCCCCGGACAGGGCTCAAGAAGCACAGATACGCAGTATTTT	CASSPGQGSRSTDTQYF
TRBV27	NA	TRBJ2-2	NA	14	TGTGCCAGTTCTCTCTTCCGGGGCACCGGGGAGCTGTTTTTT	CASSLFRGTGELFF
TRBV4-3	NA	TRBJ1-4	NA	17	TGCGCCAGCAGCCAAGAGCCAGGCCCAAAGGGGAATGAAAAACTGTTTTTT	CASSQEPGPKGNEKLFF
TRBV4-3	few	TRBJ1-2	TRBD1	17	TGCGCCAGCAGCCAAGAGGGGGGAATCCGGGACAGGGAGGGCTACACCTTC	CASSQEGGIRDREGYTF
TRBV15	NA	TRBJ1-1	NA	16	TGTGCCACCAGCAGAGATCGGGTGGCTCTGAACACTGAAGCTTTCTTT	CATSRDRVALNTEAFF
TRBV11-2	NA	TRBJ2-1	TRBD2	17	TGTGCCAGCAGCTTAGATCTACTAGCGGGAGGGTACAATGAGCAGTTCTTC	CASSLDLLAGGYNEQFF
TRBV7-2	few	TRBJ1-2	NA	14	TGTGCCAGCAGCTTAGGAGGGAGTTCGCACGGCTACACCTTC	CASSLGGSSHGYTF
TRBV19	NA	TRBJ2-3	NA	15	TGTGCCAGTAGTATAGTCGGGAGCGGCGCAGATACGCAGTATTTT	CASSIVGSGADTQYF
TRBV7-2	NA	TRBJ2-7	NA	12	TGTGCCAGCAGCTTGACTACCTACGAGCAGTACTTC	CASSLTTYEQYF
TRBV27	NA	TRBJ2-1	TRBD1	17	TGTGCCAGCAGTTCCTATCTCGGGACAGGCGTCTACAATGAGCAGTTCTTC	CASSSYLGTGVYNEQFF
TRBV11-3	NA	TRBJ1-1	TRBD1	14	TGTGCCAGCAGAGATCTGGGACAGCCGCCTGAAGCTTTCTTT	CASRDLGQPPEAFF
TRBV6-5	NA	TRBJ1-2	TRBD1	14	TGTGCCAGCAGGAGGACAGGGGGCGAGGGTGGCTACACCTTC	CASRRTGGEGGYTF
TRBV4-1	once	TRBJ2-1	TRBD1	17	TGCGCCAGCACCCCTGGGTGGTCTGACAGGGGTAGAAATGAGCAGTTCTTC	CASTPGWSDRGRNEQFF
TRBV4-1	NA	TRBJ1-2	NA	14	TGCGCCAGCAGCCAGACCGGGACACCGTATGGCTACACCTTC	CASSQTGTPYGYTF
TRBV27	few	TRBJ2-1	TRBD2	15	TGTGCCAGCAGTTTAGGGCTAGCGGGGGTTAATGAGCAGTTCTTC	CASSLGLAGVNEQFF
TRBV29-1	NA	TRBJ1-2	TRBD1	16	TGCAGCGTTAAAGGGACAGGGGATGGAGCTAACTATGGCTACACCTTC	CSVKGTGDGANYGYTF
TRBV6-5	NA	TRBJ2-1	TRBD2	15	TGTGCCAGCAGTGTACTAGCGGGAGTGTACAATGAGCAGTTCTTC	CASSVLAGVYNEQFF
TRBV6-1	few	TRBJ2-2	NA	12	TGTGCCAGCAGTGATAGCACCGGGGAGCTGTTTTTT	CASSDSTGELFF
TRBV10-3	NA	TRBJ2-3	NA	14	TGTGCCAGCAGTAGCGGTCGGGCCACAGATACGCAGTATTTT	CASSSGRATDTQYF
TRBV14	NA	TRBJ2-3	TRBD2	14	TGTGCCAGCAGAGGGACTAGCGGGACAGATACGCAGTATTTT	CASRGTSGTDTQYF
TRBV30	NA	TRBJ1-5	NA	14	TGTGCCTGGAGTTCGAACGCGGGCAATCAGCCCCAGCATTTT	CAWSSNAGNQPQHF
TRBV7-9	NA	TRBJ2-4	NA	12	TGTGCCAGCCGATGGGGGGATGACATTCAGTACTTC	CASRWGDDIQYF
TRBV29-1	NA	TRBJ2-1	NA	13	TGCAGCGGTCTAGCAACCTCCTACAATGAGCAGTTCTTC	CSGLATSYNEQFF
TRBV10-3	NA	TRBJ2-5	TRBD2	14	TGTGCCATCAGTGGCGGGAGGGCAGGGGAGACCCAGTACTTC	CAISGGRAGETQYF
TRBV5-4	once	TRBJ2-3	TRBD2	16	TGTGCCAGCAGCTTGGCTAGCGGGATGAAAGGAGATACGCAGTATTTT	CASSLASGMKGDTQYF
TRBV6-1	NA	TRBJ1-2	TRBD1	13	TGTGCCAGTAGGGACAGCCCTAACTATGGCTACACCTTC	CASRDSPNYGYTF
TRBV9	NA	TRBJ2-1	NA	15	TGTGCCAGCAGCGTAGTAGGAGAGCTCTACAATGAGCAGTTCTTC	CASSVVGELYNEQFF
TRBV28	NA	TRBJ2-6	NA	14	TGTGCCAGCAAGCTAGGGGCGAGGGCCAACGTCCTGACTTTC	CASKLGARANVLTF
TRBV2	NA	TRBJ2-5	TRBD2	19	TGTGCCAGCAGTGAAAACGGACATGGAGCGGGAGGCCGTCAAGAGACCCAGTACTTC	CASSENGHGAGGRQETQYF
TRBV6-5	few	TRBJ1-2	NA	14	TGTGCCAGCAGTTACGTGCAGGGGTTAGATGGCTACACCTTC	CASSYVQGLDGYTF
TRBV5-4	NA	TRBJ2-7	TRBD1	15	TGTGCCAGCAGCGCTGCGGGACAGGGGGCCGACGAGCAGTACTTC	CASSAAGQGADEQYF
TRBV27	few	TRBJ2-1	TRBD2	15	TGTGCCAGCAGTACCTCGGGACTACTCGTCTATGAGCAGTTCTTC	CASSTSGLLVYEQFF
TRBV4-2	NA	TRBJ2-7	NA	11	TGTGCCAGCAGCCAGGGACTCGGAGTGTACTTC	CASSQGLGVYF
TRBV18	NA	TRBJ1-5	TRBD1	17	TGTGCCAGCTCACCACCGGGGGGACAGGGTAACAATCAGCCCCAGCATTTT	CASSPPGGQGNNQPQHF
TRBV9	NA	TRBJ1-3	NA	14	TGTGCCAGCACTCGACCGGGGTCTGGAAACACCATATATTTT	CASTRPGSGNTIYF
TRBV27	NA	TRBJ2-1	TRBD2	15	TGTGCCAGCAGTCTCCTTGCGGGAGGTTCCTTTGAGCAGTTCTTC	CASSLLAGGSFEQFF
TRBV18	NA	TRBJ2-7	TRBD1	15	TGTGCCAGCTCACCCGGACAGGGGGCGCAATACGAGCAGTACTTC	CASSPGQGAQYEQYF
TRBV27	NA	TRBJ2-7	TRBD2	17	TGTGCCAGCAGTTCCTATTCCGGACTAGCGGGAGACTACGAGCAGTACTTC	CASSSYSGLAGDYEQYF
TRBV7-2	NA	TRBJ1-4	NA	15	TGTGCCAGCAGCTTAGTCGCCTTGGAGGGTGAAAAACTGTTTTTT	CASSLVALEGEKLFF
TRBV2	NA	TRBJ2-5	TRBD1	15	TGTGCCAGCAGCGGGGAGACAGGGTCACAAGAGACCCAGTACTTC	CASSGETGSQETQYF
TRBV30	NA	TRBJ1-5	NA	13	TGTGCCTGGAGTGCCAATAGCAATCAGCCCCAGCATTTT	CAWSANSNQPQHF
TRBV4-1	NA	TRBJ1-1	TRBD1	13	TGCGCCAGCAGCCGCACAGGGGGCACTGAAGCTTTCTTT	CASSRTGGTEAFF
TRBV2	NA	TRBJ1-1	TRBD1	16	TGTGCCAGCATGATTGACAGGGGGCGCGAGAACACTGAAGCTTTCTTT	CASMIDRGRENTEAFF
TRBV19	NA	TRBJ1-2	TRBD1	13	TGTGCCAGTAGTCTCCGACAGGGGTACGGCTACACCTTC	CASSLRQGYGYTF
TRBV19	NA	TRBJ2-1	NA	12	TGTGCCAGTAGCTCGGGGGAAGGCGTGGAGTTCTTC	CASSSGEGVEFF
TRBV5-1	few	TRBJ1-1	NA	12	TGCGCCAGCAGCTTCGGAGACACTGAAGCTTTCTTT	CASSFGDTEAFF
TRBV19	NA	TRBJ2-2	NA	15	TGTGCCAGTAAGGGGGCGGGACCCAACACCGGGGAGCTGTTTTTT	CASKGAGPNTGELFF
TRBV2	NA	TRBJ1-2	TRBD1	13	TGTGCCAGCAGCGGACAGGGAAATTATGGCTACACCTTC	CASSGQGNYGYTF
TRBV30	NA	TRBJ1-2	NA	13	TGTGCCTGCGGGGCAGGGGCTAACTATGGCTACACCTTC	CACGAGANYGYTF
TRBV4-2	NA	TRBJ2-3	TRBD2	18	TGTGCCAGCAGCCAAGATCTGGCTAGCGGAACTAGCACAGATACGCAGTATTTT	CASSQDLASGTSTDTQYF
TRBV27	once	TRBJ1-3	NA	17	TGTGCCAGCAGCCCAAAACCCGGGACAAAATCTGGAAACACCATATATTTT	CASSPKPGTKSGNTIYF
TRBV5-8	NA	TRBJ2-5	NA	15	TGTGCCAGCAGCTTAGGCAGGGTAATAGAAGAGACCCAGTACTTC	CASSLGRVIEETQYF
TRBV5-1	NA	TRBJ2-3	NA	15	TGCGCCAGCAGTGCTGAAAGACAGGATACAGATACGCAGTATTTT	CASSAERQDTDTQYF
TRBV2	once	TRBJ2-7	TRBD1	15	TGTGCCAGCAGTGACCCACGACAGGGTTCCGCCGAGCAGTACTTC	CASSDPRQGSAEQYF
TRBV10-1	NA	TRBJ2-5	NA	13	TGCGCCAGCAGTTACAGGGAACGAGAGACCCAGTACTTC	CASSYRERETQYF